These 9 T cell receptor beta chains originate from one sample sequenced in a study of T cell responses to AZD1222 COVID-19 vaccine. The assay was immunoSEQ multiplex PCR, and TCRdb's table has in-frame clones only and misses some. The table includes 250,000 to 300,000 clones, around 93% detected once. The sequencing here drew on peripheral blood, taken 28 days after the second AZD1222 dose. The receptors stem from an adult who received the AZD1222 COVID-19 vaccine.

This chain links TRBV5-1 with TRBJ2-1, with TRBD1 matching over 7 bases. From germline, CDR1 is SGHRS and CDR2 YFSETQ. After removal of 0 bases from V and 0 bases from J, the junction contained 3 bases not matched to a gene. The CDR3 covers 16 residues. This CDR3 reads CASSLGAGGSYNEQFF. For the CDR3, the DNA is TGCGCCAGCAGCTTGGGGGCAGGGGGCTCCTACAATGAGCAGTTCTTC. The entire variable domain, with the rest obtained from reference TRBV5-1 and TRBJ2-1, is as follows: KAGVTQTPRYLIKTRGQQVTLSCSPISGHRSVSWYQQTPGQGLQFLFEYFSETQRNKGNFPGRFSGRQFSNSRSEMNVSTLELGDSALYLCASSLGAGGSYNEQFFGPGTRLTVL.

The V call is TRBV20-1, the J call TRBJ1-2, with 10 bases aligning to TRBD1. This CDR3 is 11 amino acids long. After removal of 7 bases from V and 8 bases from J, the junction contained 4 bases not matched to a gene. Germline V gives CDR1 DFQATT, CDR2 SNEGSKA (reference sequence). The CDR3 region has the DNA TGCAGTGAAAGGGACAGGGGAGGCTACACCTTC. Its translation: CSERDRGGYTF.

J is TRBJ1-4 and V is TRBV7-2; no definite D call. The germline CDR1 and CDR2 sequences are SGHTA and FQGNSA. The V end lost 2 bases, the J end lost 0 bases, and 10 bases lay between the germline ends. This CDR3 has 16 amino acids. The CDR3 DNA sequence: TGTGCCAGCAGCTTACTTCTCAGAGCAACTAATGAAAAACTGTTTTTT. Translating gives CASSLLLRATNEKLFF.

The chain joins TRBV28 to TRBJ1-6, with D possibly matching TRBD1 (5 bases). There are 15 residues in the CDR3. CDR1 MDHEN and CDR2 SYDVKM come from the germline V gene. V was cut by 6 bases and J by 6 bases, with 15 bases left in between. The CDR3 is CASRPLTVGNSPLHF. DNA for the CDR3: TGTGCCAGCAGACCCCTGACAGTGGGTAATTCACCCCTCCACTTT. The variable domain in full, completed from reference TRBV28 and TRBJ1-6, reads DVKVTQSSRYLVKRTGEKVFLECVQDMDHENMFWYRQDPGLGLRLIYFSYDVKMKEKGDIPEGYSVSREKKERFSLILESASTNQTSMYLCASRPLTVGNSPLHFGNGTRLTVT.

This clone was detected once. The chain couples TRBV20-1 to TRBJ2-2, with D uncertain. Germline assignment: CDR1 DFQATT and CDR2 SNEGSKA (reference sequence). Deletions cut 3 bases from V and 6 bases from J, with 17 bases between. The CDR3 is 15 amino acids. CDR3 sequence reads: CSASLTLKGAGELFF. DNA for the CDR3: TGCAGTGCTAGTCTCACACTGAAAGGAGCCGGGGAGCTGTTTTTT.

The V gene is TRBV5-4, the J gene TRBJ2-7, with a possible D match to TRBD2 (6 bases). CDR3 length: 13 residues. Germline CDR1 reads SGHNT; CDR2 reads YYREEE (reference sequence). The V gene lost 4 bases and the J gene lost 0 bases, with 8 bases spanning the gap. The CDR3 region is CASSGTPSYEQYF. CDR3 nucleotides: TGTGCCAGCAGCGGGACTCCCTCCTACGAGCAGTACTTC.

This chain connects TRBV6-2 or TRBV6-3 to TRBJ1-6; D is unresolved. The V end was cut by 7 bases, the J end by 14 bases, with 15 bases between. This CDR3 contains 12 residues. Germline V gene data show CDR1 as MNHEY and CDR2 as SVGEGT. The DNA of the CDR3 is TGTGCCAGCAACCCGATCGGTTCGTCCCTCCACTTT. The encoded protein is CASNPIGSSLHF.

The gene calls are TRBV5-1 and TRBJ2-3; possible D gene TRBD2, 5 bases. The germline V gene has CDR1 SGHRS and CDR2 YFSETQ. Trimming shortened V by 4 bases and J by 0 bases, and 6 bases separated the two germline ends. CDR3 length: 13 amino acids. The CDR3 nucleotides are TGCGCCAGCAGCAGGACTAGCACAGATACGCAGTATTTT. Protein product: CASSRTSTDTQYF.

This clone showed up just a few times. This chain connects TRBV3-1 (or the pseudogene TRBV3-2) to TRBJ1-6; D unresolved. Trimming cost V 4 bases and J 6 bases, with 13 bases left between them. CDR3 length: 15 amino acids. From germline, CDR1 is LGHDT and CDR2 YNNKEL (reference sequence). The CDR3 DNA is TGTGCCAGCAGCCCCCAGGTTTCGGTTAATTCACCCCTCCACTTT. This codes for CASSPQVSVNSPLHF.